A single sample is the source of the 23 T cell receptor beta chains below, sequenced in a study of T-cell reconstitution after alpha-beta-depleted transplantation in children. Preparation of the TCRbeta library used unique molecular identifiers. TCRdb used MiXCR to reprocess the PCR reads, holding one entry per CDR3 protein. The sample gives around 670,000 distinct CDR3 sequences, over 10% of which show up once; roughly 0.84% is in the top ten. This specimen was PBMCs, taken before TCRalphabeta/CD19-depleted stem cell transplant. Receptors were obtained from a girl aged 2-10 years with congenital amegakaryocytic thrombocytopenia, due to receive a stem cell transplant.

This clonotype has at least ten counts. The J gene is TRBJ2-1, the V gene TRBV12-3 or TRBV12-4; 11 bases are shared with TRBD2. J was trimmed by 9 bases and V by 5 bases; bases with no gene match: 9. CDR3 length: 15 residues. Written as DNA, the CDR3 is TGTGCCAGCAGTCTACTAGCGGGAGAGGTTGCTGAGCAGTTCTTC. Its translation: CASSLLAGEVAEQFF.

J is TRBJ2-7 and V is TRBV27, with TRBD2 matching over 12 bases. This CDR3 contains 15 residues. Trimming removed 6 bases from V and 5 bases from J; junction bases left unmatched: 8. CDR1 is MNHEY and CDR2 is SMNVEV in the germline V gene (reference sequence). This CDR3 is CASSVPGLAGHEQYF. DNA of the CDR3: TGTGCCAGCAGCGTGCCCGGACTAGCGGGACACGAGCAGTACTTC.

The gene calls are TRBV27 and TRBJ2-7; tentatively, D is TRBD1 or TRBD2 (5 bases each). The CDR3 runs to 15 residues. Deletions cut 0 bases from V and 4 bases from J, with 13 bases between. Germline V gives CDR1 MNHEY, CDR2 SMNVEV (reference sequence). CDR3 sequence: CASSLSGDQVYEQYF. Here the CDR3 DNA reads TGTGCCAGCAGTTTATCAGGGGACCAGGTTTACGAGCAGTACTTC.

The CDR3 spells CSVPGLGIETQYF. In DNA, the CDR3 is TGCAGCGTCCCGGGGCTAGGGATCGAGACCCAGTACTTC. This chain links TRBV29-1 with TRBJ2-5; D may match TRBD1 or TRBD2 (5 bases each). Trimming took off 6 bases at V and 5 bases at J, with 16 bases between the two ends. Germline V gene sequence: CDR1 SQVTM, CDR2 ANQGSEA. This CDR3 has 13 residues.

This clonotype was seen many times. This chain's CDR3 is CAISAGTYNEQFF. CDR3 DNA sequence: TGTGCCATCAGTGCCGGCACCTACAATGAGCAGTTCTTC. V and J are TRBV10-3 and TRBJ2-1, with D uncertain. Trimming shortened V by 4 bases and J by 2 bases, and 6 bases separated the two germline ends. The length of the CDR3 is 13 residues. Germline CDR1 and CDR2: ENHRY and SYGVKD.

The CDR3 loop reads CASSQEAGYTYEQYF. The CDR3 DNA is TGTGCCAGCAGCCAAGAAGCGGGCTATACCTACGAGCAGTACTTC. This chain links TRBV4-2 with TRBJ2-7; tentative D call: TRBD2 (6 bases). The CDR3 sequence is 15 residues long. V was clipped by 0 bases and J by 2 bases, with 11 bases between them. CDR1 and CDR2 from the germline V gene are LGHNA and YNFKEQ.

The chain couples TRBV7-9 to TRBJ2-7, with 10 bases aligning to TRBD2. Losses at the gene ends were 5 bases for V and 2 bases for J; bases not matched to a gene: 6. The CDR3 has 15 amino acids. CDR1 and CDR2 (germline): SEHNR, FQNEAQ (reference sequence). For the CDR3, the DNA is TGTGCCAGCAGCGCGGGACTAGCGATTACCTACGAGCAGTACTTC. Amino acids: CASSAGLAITYEQYF.

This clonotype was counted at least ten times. Here the CDR3 DNA reads TGCAGTGCTTCTTACAGGACAGGGAATCAGCCCCAGCATTTT. Translation gives CSASYRTGNQPQHF. The V gene is TRBV20-1, the J gene TRBJ1-5; TRBD1 matches at 8 bases. The V gene end was trimmed by 5 bases and the J gene end by 4 bases; junction bases not matched to a gene: 7. This CDR3 has 14 residues. CDR1 is DFQATT, CDR2 SNEGSKA, per germline (reference sequence).

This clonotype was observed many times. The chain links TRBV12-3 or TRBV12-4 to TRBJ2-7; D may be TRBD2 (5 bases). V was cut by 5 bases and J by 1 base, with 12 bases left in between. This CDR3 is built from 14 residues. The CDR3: CASSRDSISYEQYF. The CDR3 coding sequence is TGTGCCAGCAGTCGGGATTCTATATCCTACGAGCAGTACTTC.

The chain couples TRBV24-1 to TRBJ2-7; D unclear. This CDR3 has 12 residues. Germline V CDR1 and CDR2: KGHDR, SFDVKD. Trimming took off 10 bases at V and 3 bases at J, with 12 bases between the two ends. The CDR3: CATSPPDYEQYF. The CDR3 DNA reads TGTGCCACAAGCCCGCCCGACTACGAGCAGTACTTC.

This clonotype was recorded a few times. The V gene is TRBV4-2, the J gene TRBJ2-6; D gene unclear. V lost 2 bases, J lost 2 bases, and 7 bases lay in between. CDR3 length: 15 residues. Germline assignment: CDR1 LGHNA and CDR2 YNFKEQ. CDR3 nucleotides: TGTGCCAGCAGCCAAAGGCCCGCTGGGGCCAACGTCCTGACTTTC. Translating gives CASSQRPAGANVLTF.

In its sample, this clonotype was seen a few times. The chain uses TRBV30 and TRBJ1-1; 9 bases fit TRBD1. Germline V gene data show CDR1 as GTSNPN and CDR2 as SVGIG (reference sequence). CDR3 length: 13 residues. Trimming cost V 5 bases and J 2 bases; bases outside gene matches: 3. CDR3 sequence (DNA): TGTGCCTGGGAGGACAGGGGAAACACTGAAGCTTTCTTT. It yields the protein CAWEDRGNTEAFF.

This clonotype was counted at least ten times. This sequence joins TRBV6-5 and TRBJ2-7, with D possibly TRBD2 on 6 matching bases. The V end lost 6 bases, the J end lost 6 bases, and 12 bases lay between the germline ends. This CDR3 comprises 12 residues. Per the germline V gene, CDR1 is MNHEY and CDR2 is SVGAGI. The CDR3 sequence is CASSATSSEQYF. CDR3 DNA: TGTGCCAGCAGCGCGACTAGTTCCGAGCAGTACTTC.

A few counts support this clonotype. As DNA, the CDR3 is TGTGCCAGCCTTGCGGGACTAGCGCAAGATACGCAGTATTTT. Protein sequence: CASLAGLAQDTQYF. V usage is TRBV12-3 or TRBV12-4 and J usage is TRBJ2-3; 10 nucleotides line up with TRBD2. This CDR3 is 14 amino acids long. The V gene end was trimmed by 8 bases and the J gene end by 5 bases; junction bases not matched to a gene: 7.

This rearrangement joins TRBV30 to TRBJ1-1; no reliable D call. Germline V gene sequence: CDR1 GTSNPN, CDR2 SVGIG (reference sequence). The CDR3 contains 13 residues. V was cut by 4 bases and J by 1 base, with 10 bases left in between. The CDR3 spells CAWTKDANTEAFF. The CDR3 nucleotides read TGTGCCTGGACCAAGGACGCGAACACTGAAGCTTTCTTT.

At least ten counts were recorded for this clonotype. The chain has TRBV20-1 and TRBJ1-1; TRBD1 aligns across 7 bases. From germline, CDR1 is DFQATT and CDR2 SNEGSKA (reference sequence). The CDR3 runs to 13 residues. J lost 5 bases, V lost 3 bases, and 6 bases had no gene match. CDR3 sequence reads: CSASRGGVTEAFF. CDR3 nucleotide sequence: TGCAGTGCTAGTCGAGGGGGCGTAACTGAAGCTTTCTTT.

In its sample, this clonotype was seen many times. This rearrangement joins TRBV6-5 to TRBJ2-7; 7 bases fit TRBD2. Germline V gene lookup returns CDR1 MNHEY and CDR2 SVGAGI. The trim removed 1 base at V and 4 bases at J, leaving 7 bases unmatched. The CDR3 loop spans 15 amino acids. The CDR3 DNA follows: TGTGCCAGCAGTTACTTCAGCGGGACGGGATACGAGCAGTACTTC. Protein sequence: CASSYFSGTGYEQYF.

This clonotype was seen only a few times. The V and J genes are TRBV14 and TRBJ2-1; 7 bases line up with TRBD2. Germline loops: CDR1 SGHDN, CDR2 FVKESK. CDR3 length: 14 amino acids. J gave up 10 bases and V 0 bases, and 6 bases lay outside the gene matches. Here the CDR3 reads CASSQDWVGGEQFF. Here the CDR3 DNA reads TGTGCCAGCAGCCAAGATTGGGTGGGAGGGGAGCAGTTCTTC.

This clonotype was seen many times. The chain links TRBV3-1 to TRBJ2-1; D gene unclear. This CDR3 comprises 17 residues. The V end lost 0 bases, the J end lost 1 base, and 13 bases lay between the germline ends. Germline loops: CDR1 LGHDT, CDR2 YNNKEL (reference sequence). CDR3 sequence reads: CASSQDLNQESYNEQFF. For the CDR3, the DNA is TGTGCCAGCAGCCAAGATTTGAACCAGGAATCCTACAATGAGCAGTTCTTC.

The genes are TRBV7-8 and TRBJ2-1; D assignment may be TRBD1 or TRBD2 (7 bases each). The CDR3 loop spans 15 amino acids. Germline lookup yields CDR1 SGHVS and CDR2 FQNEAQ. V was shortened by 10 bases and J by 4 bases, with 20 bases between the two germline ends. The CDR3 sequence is CATGGGSKPYNEQFF. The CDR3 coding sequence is TGTGCCACAGGGGGGGGGAGCAAACCTTACAATGAGCAGTTCTTC. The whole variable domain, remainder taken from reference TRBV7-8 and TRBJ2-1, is GAGVSQSPRYKVAKRGQDVALRCDPISGHVSLFWYQQALGQGPEFLTYFQNEAQLDKSGLPSDRFFAERPEGSVSTLKIQRTQQEDSAVYLCATGGGSKPYNEQFFGPGTRLTVL.

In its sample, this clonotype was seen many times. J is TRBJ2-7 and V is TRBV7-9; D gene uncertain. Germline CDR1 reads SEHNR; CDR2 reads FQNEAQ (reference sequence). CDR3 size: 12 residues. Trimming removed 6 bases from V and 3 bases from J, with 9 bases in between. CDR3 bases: TGTGCCAGCAGTTTACGGGTCTACGAGCAGTACTTC. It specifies CASSLRVYEQYF.

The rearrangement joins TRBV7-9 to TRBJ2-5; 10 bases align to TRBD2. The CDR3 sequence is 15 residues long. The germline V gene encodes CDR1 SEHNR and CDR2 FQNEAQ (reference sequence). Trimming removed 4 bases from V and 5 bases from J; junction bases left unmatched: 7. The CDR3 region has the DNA TGTGCCAGCAGCTCGGCTAGCGGGAGTCGGGAGACCCAGTACTTC. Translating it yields CASSSASGSRETQYF.

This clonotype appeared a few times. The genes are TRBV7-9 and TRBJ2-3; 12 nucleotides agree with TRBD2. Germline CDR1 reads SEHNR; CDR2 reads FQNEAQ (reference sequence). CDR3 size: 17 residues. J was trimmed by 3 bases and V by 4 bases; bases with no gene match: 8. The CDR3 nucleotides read TGTGCCAGCAGCTCAGGGGCAGGACTAGCGGGGACAGATACGCAGTATTTT. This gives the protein CASSSGAGLAGTDTQYF.